The next 20 T cell receptor beta chains were all read from a single sample in a study of OX40 agonist ivuxolimab in advanced cancers. The library was prepared using the immunoSEQ multiplex PCR assay. TCRdb mirrors the immuneACCESS table, restricted to in-frame sequences. Some clones are absent from its copies; in checked studies, under half trace to an unresolved V gene, and the reason for the others is unknown. The sample table holds about 70,000 clones, of which over 75% were seen once. Jointly, the top ten make up less than 0.65% of the sample. The sample was CD4+ or CD8+ T cells sorted from blood, taken in a trial of the OX40 agonist ivuxolimab. Receptor source: an adult with an advanced solid tumor such as melanoma, head and neck, liver or kidney cancer.

This clone has more than one count but fewer than ten. This chain joins TRBV11-2 and TRBJ2-7; D is perhaps TRBD1 (6 bases). Germline V gene sequence: CDR1 SGHAT, CDR2 FQNNGV. Trimming removed 1 base at V and 3 bases at J, with 16 bases between. This CDR3 comprises 16 residues. In nucleotides, the CDR3 is TGTGCCAGCAGCTTAGGGAGGACAGCACCCGGCTACGAGCAGTACTTC. Protein product: CASSLGRTAPGYEQYF.

CDR3 bases: TGTGCCAGCAGTGAAGATTTCTCCCGATATGGCTACACCTTC. Amino acid sequence: CASSEDFSRYGYTF. The rearrangement uses TRBV6-1 and TRBJ1-2, with D unclear. Germline V gives CDR1 MNHNS, CDR2 SASEGT. The CDR3 runs to 14 residues. The V end lost 1 base, the J end lost 5 bases, and 11 bases lay between the germline ends.

The CDR3 coding sequence is TGTGCCAGCAGCTCCAGGACAGCCTACAATGAGCAGTTCTTC. This sequence encodes CASSSRTAYNEQFF. J is TRBJ2-1 and V is TRBV6-1, with D perhaps TRBD1 (6 bases). CDR3 length: 14 amino acids. CDR1 is MNHNS and CDR2 is SASEGT in the germline V gene. Trimming took off 6 bases at V and 2 bases at J, with 11 bases between the two ends.

V gene TRBV2 combines with J gene TRBJ2-3; TRBD2 matches 9 bases. J was trimmed by 2 bases and V by 2 bases; bases with no gene match: 8. Germline V gene lookup returns CDR1 SNHLY and CDR2 FYNNEI. There are 17 residues in the CDR3. The DNA for the CDR3 is TGTGCCAGCAGTGAATTGTGGCCTAGCGGGAACACAGATACGCAGTATTTT. Translating gives CASSELWPSGNTDTQYF.

The sample holds a few counts of this clone. J is TRBJ1-5 and V is TRBV18; D is uncertain. Germline assignment: CDR1 KGHSH and CDR2 LQKENI. Trimming shortened V by 3 bases and J by 0 bases, and 9 bases separated the two germline ends. This CDR3 is 15 amino acids long. The CDR3 DNA reads as TGTGCCAGCTCACCTGACGCAAATAGCAATCAGCCCCAGCATTTT. Protein: CASSPDANSNQPQHF. Supplemented by reference TRBV18 and TRBJ1-5, the full variable domain reads NAGVMQNPRHLVRRRGQEARLRCSPMKGHSHVYWYRQLPEEGLKFMVYLQKENIIDESGMPKERFSAEFPKEGPSILRIQQVVRGDSAAYFCASSPDANSNQPQHFGDGTRLSIL.

The sample holds one count of this clone. J is TRBJ1-6 and V is TRBV11-2; no clear D gene. CDR1 SGHAT and CDR2 FQNNGV come from the germline V gene. Trimming took off 6 bases at V and 8 bases at J, with 14 bases between the two ends. The CDR3 is 14 amino acids. CDR3 nucleotides: TGTGCCAGCAGTCCTTCCAGTGTGTATTCACCCCTCCACTTT. Translated, it gives CASSPSSVYSPLHF.

The rearrangement links TRBV7-9 to TRBJ1-2, with D unresolved. Germline assignment: CDR1 SEHNR and CDR2 FQNEAQ (reference sequence). The CDR3 spans 14 residues. V gave up 4 bases and J gave up 0 bases, with 9 bases separating them. Here the CDR3 DNA reads TGTGCCAGCAGCTCCCGGGCCTCTAACTATGGCTACACCTTC. Protein product: CASSSRASNYGYTF. Full variable domain (outside the CDR3, taken from reference TRBV7-9 and TRBJ1-2): DTGVSQNPRHKITKRGQNVTFRCDPISEHNRLYWYRQTLGQGPEFLTYFQNEAQLEKSRLLSDRFSAERPKGSFSTLEIQRTEQGDSAMYLCASSSRASNYGYTFGSGTRLTVV.

V usage is TRBV7-8 and J usage is TRBJ1-6; D is undetermined. This CDR3 region has 14 residues. Per germline, CDR1 SGHVS and CDR2 FQNEAQ. V was shortened by 5 bases and J by 12 bases, with 17 bases between the two germline ends. The CDR3 region has the DNA TGTGCCAGCAGCCTGCAGGTTTCCCGGGGACCCCTCCACTTT. Amino acid sequence: CASSLQVSRGPLHF.

This chain joins TRBV12-5 and TRBJ2-2; D is unresolved. Per the germline V gene, CDR1 is LGHNT and CDR2 is FRNRAP. Trimming removed 2 bases at V and 7 bases at J, with 5 bases between. CDR3 length: 12 amino acids. The CDR3 protein is CASGLSNGELFF. CDR3 bases: TGTGCTAGTGGTTTGTCTAACGGGGAGCTGTTTTTT. Full variable domain (remainder filled in from reference TRBV12-5 and TRBJ2-2): DARVTQTPRHKVTEMGQEVTMRCQPILGHNTVFWYRQTMMQGLELLAYFRNRAPLDDSGMPKDRFSAEMPDATLATLKIQPSEPRDSAVYFCASGLSNGELFFGEGSRLTVL.

The genes are TRBV30 and TRBJ2-2; D ambiguous. Trimming took off 2 bases at V and 5 bases at J, with 6 bases between the two ends. Germline loops: CDR1 GTSNPN, CDR2 SVGIG (reference sequence). The CDR3 is 12 residues long. In DNA, the CDR3 is TGTGCCTGGAGTTACATAACCGGGGAGCTGTTTTTT. This encodes CAWSYITGELFF.

The V gene is TRBV28, the J gene TRBJ2-5, with 11 nucleotides matching TRBD1. CDR1 is MDHEN and CDR2 is SYDVKM in the germline V gene. After removal of 5 bases from V and 4 bases from J, the junction contained 6 bases not matched to a gene. The CDR3 sequence is 15 residues long. CDR3 coding DNA: TGTGCCAGCAGTAGCCCTGGGACAGGGGGAGAGACCCAGTACTTC. Translation: CASSSPGTGGETQYF.

The chain couples TRBV6-1 to TRBJ1-6; D remains ambiguous. The germline V and J ends were trimmed by 3 bases and 10 bases, with 13 bases remaining between them. The CDR3 has 14 amino acids. Per germline, CDR1 MNHNS and CDR2 SASEGT. CDR3 coding DNA: TGTGCCAGCAGTGAGCTGAGGACGTTCTCACCCCTCCACTTT. Protein: CASSELRTFSPLHF.

The chain links TRBV7-3 to TRBJ2-5; 10 nucleotides agree with TRBD2. The CDR3 consists of 14 residues. V was clipped by 3 bases and J by 5 bases; unmatched bases: 3. Germline CDR1 reads SGHTA; CDR2 reads FQGTGA. CDR3 sequence (DNA): TGTGCCAGCAGCTTGCTAGCGGGAGATGAGACCCAGTACTTC. Its protein product is CASSLLAGDETQYF.

The chain employs TRBV4-1 and TRBJ2-1; D possibly corresponds to TRBD2 (6 bases). CDR3 length: 15 residues. Germline values: CDR1 MGHRA, CDR2 YSYEKL. Deletions cut 1 base from V and 6 bases from J, with 13 bases between. The CDR3 DNA reads as TGCGCCAGCAGCCAAGGTAGCGGAATAGTCAATGAGCAGTTCTTC. This encodes CASSQGSGIVNEQFF.

This clone was seen once. The chain uses TRBV5-1 and TRBJ2-2; 8 positions agree with TRBD1. The germline CDR1 and CDR2 sequences are SGHRS and YFSETQ. The V gene end was trimmed by 6 bases and the J gene end by 3 bases; junction bases not matched to a gene: 4. The CDR3 covers 14 residues. Here the CDR3 reads CASTETGDTGELFF. CDR3 nucleotide sequence: TGCGCCAGCACAGAGACAGGGGACACCGGGGAGCTGTTTTTT.

The V gene is TRBV28, the J gene TRBJ2-3; D might be TRBD2 (5 bases). Germline assignment: CDR1 MDHEN and CDR2 SYDVKM. The CDR3 has 14 amino acids. Trimming removed 10 bases from V and 2 bases from J, with 16 bases in between. The CDR3 reads CATLNRGSTDTQYF. In nucleotides, the CDR3 is TGTGCCACCCTGAACCGGGGATCCACAGATACGCAGTATTTT.

The chain employs TRBV11-3 and TRBJ1-1, with D maybe TRBD1 (5 bases). CDR1 is SGHNT and CDR2 is YENEEA in the germline V gene. CDR3 size: 16 residues. V was pared by 1 base and J by 0 bases, with 12 bases between. CDR3 nucleotides: TGTGCCAGCAGCTTAGGAGTCACAGGATTGAACACTGAAGCTTTCTTT. Its translation is CASSLGVTGLNTEAFF.

This chain uses TRBV4-1 with TRBJ2-3; D possibly corresponds to TRBD1 (6 bases). Trimming cost V 1 base and J 2 bases, with 13 bases left between them. The CDR3 is made up of 16 amino acids. Germline V gene data show CDR1 as MGHRA and CDR2 as YSYEKL. In DNA, the CDR3 is TGCGCCAGCAGCCAAGCTACAGGGATAGCCACAGATACGCAGTATTTT. It yields the protein CASSQATGIATDTQYF.

The chain joins TRBV19 to TRBJ2-2; 11 nucleotides match TRBD2. Germline loops: CDR1 LNHDA, CDR2 SQIVND (reference sequence). V was pared by 6 bases and J by 6 bases, with 15 bases of the junction left unmatched. This CDR3 has 18 amino acids. The CDR3 sequence is CASRPTTISGRAPGELFF. CDR3 nucleotides: TGTGCCAGTAGACCCACCACTATTAGCGGGAGGGCCCCCGGGGAGCTGTTTTTT.

The chain carries TRBV4-2 and TRBJ2-7; the D gene is possibly TRBD1 (7 bases). Germline CDR1 and CDR2: LGHNA and YNFKEQ. With 5 bases removed from V and 0 bases from J, the gap between germline ends came to 14 bases. This CDR3 region has 15 residues. CDR3 region: CASSLGQGGSYEQYF. The DNA of the CDR3 is TGTGCCAGCAGCTTGGGTCAGGGGGGCTCCTACGAGCAGTACTTC.